This T cell receptor (beta chain) is drawn from a study of cytomegalovirus exposure and HLA in healthy donors (TCRdb year 2017). Background on the whole study: According to an earlier analysis of 587 of the donors, roughly 180 million T cells yielded over 90 million unique TCR beta sequences and about 300 Gb of sequence data. An early release that covered roughly 600 HLA-typed donors contained approximately 300 gigabases of sequencing data and tens of millions of unique TCR sequences. Of the 398 genotyped donors, 81% fell in the genetic ancestry cluster associated with self-reported Caucasian donors. The study aimed to test whether cataloging public T cell receptors could reveal signatures of past pathogen exposure. The study used immunosequencing to profile the T cell repertoires of more than 650 subjects and linked those repertoires to cytomegalovirus serostatus. Besides the first cohort of 500 to 700 subjects, a separate validation cohort made up of 120 different subjects was used. To predict cytomegalovirus infection status, the study combined high-throughput TCR immunosequencing, statistical association of individual TCRs with disease status, and machine learning. A later analysis re-analyzed previously published TCR beta repertoires from roughly 630 donors and added high-resolution HLA genotyping to study TCR occurrence patterns. In the later analysis, no new phenotypic data were used to find candidate immune exposures; instead, reliance was placed on TCR beta sequences and their occurrence across donors. An earlier analysis of about 600 of the donors used high-throughput TCR beta sequencing to judge whether each TCR beta V gene segment behaved as functional or pseudogenic. Donor age, sex, ethnicity and CMV serostatus were compiled alongside the repertoire data. A later genetic analysis took genome-wide SNP genotypes for about three fifths of the 666 donors and used that subset as a discovery cohort. All discovery cohort repertoires had been generated using a single sequencing platform. Both class I and class II loci were covered by HLA typing, at four-digit resolution. The number of typed donors differed by locus: about 620-630 for A, B, C, DRB1 and DQB1; some 540 for DQA1; 606 for DPA1; and 450 to 480 for DPB1. Five DR-DQ haplotypes were treated as single units for association and clustering because of strong linkage in the cohort. Among some 400 genotyped donors of the cohort, an average of approximately 250,000 unique TCR beta nucleotide sequences were sequenced per donor, roughly 20% of them non-productive. Broader findings and caveats from the paper: While some public TCRs were present in many individuals, most TCR sequences turned up only very rarely across donors. A later genetic analysis associated a missense DCLRE1C variant with V-gene and J-gene trimming of TCR beta chains, and an independent cohort replicated the association. A total of 150 to 200 TCR beta chains were listed by the study as associated with cytomegalovirus. In a later analysis, several top co-occurrence clusters were reported to appear linked to parvovirus B19, influenza, CMV and Epstein-Barr virus. Compared with equally common non-associated chains, HLA-associated TCR beta chains in a later analysis were more clonally expanded and had lower generation probabilities. Seventeen rarely observed V segments, including chromosome 9 orphons, were excluded from the earlier analysis of approximately 600 of the donors because counts were too low. In a later analysis, the rate of TCR association differed among HLA loci, with DRB1 alleles having the most associated TCRs and HLA-C alleles having the fewest. A cluster of highly shared sequence variants was judged likely to represent a technical artifact of the sequencing pipeline. Some IMGT-functional V segments, including TRBV6-2 and TRBV6-3, could not be distinguished by the 87-base-pair reads and were therefore excluded. Specific HLA alleles were associated with over 15,000 TCR beta sequences at a false discovery rate of 0.05 in a later analysis. According to the authors, the approach could potentially be generalized to other disease states and immunological phenotypes. Because HLA typing was unavailable for some donors at each locus, only the typed subset was used in association tests. The cohort was sequenced for TCR beta chains only, and without alpha or paired-chain data the features that could be detected were limited. Linkage disequilibrium might explain the correlated functional status among segregating V segments, but an unknown experimental factor could not be excluded. Assigning TCR associations to individual alleles was difficult when HLA alleles, especially DR and DQ, strongly co-occurred. In a later analysis, most CMV-associated TCR beta chains were found to appear HLA-restricted, with HLA associations seemingly driven largely by CMV exposure. Broadly in line with IMGT annotations, most TCR beta V segments showed up in productive rearrangements about 87% or about 30% of the time in an earlier analysis of 587 of the donors. A further reported finding was that TCR beta sequences accurately predicted the HLA-A and HLA-B alleles for most subjects in the first cohort. In both the original and validation cohorts, the classifier was reported to diagnose cytomegalovirus status with high specificity and sensitivity. A later genetic analysis reported fewer N-insertions in productive TCRs among donors in an Asian-associated ancestry cluster than the 666-donor mean. CMV serostatus was the only immune exposure information available for the cohort. A few of the identified cytomegalovirus-associated TCR beta chains were confirmed in vitro to be specific for cytomegalovirus antigens. Presence/absence analyses assumed roughly uniform sequencing depth across donors, an assumption that may not hold.

On this clone: What antigen it recognizes has not been identified. No quality values exist for individual bases; no much larger clone is one base distant.

The cohort consisted of 650 to 700 healthy bone marrow donors. At the time of sampling, every cohort member was nominally healthy, though immune exposures that went unrecorded were likely present. The donor was CMV seronegative and was included in the group of a few hundred seronegative cohort members. A peripheral blood sample was collected from each donor, and TCR beta sequencing was performed on peripheral blood mononuclear cells. The Qiagen DNeasy Blood Extraction Kit was used to extract genomic DNA from the blood cell samples. Reading the germline V gene gives CDR1 SGHVS and CDR2 FQNEAQ. Clipping removes 2 bases from V and 7 bases from J, with 11 as the unmatched junction base count. The CDR3 measures 17 amino acids from cysteine to phenylalanine. CDR3 DNA only is kept here, 51 bases in frame from base 1. The library came from the immunoSEQ multiplex PCR assay. The multiplex PCR relied on a mix of 60 forward primers for TCR Vbeta segments and 13 reverse primers for TCR Jbeta segments. Amplification of the CDR3 region of rearranged TCR beta genes was performed with a multiplex PCR assay on genomic DNA. The Illumina HiSeq System was used to sequence the amplified TCR beta libraries as 87-base-pair reads. Per the source publication's procedure: A later analysis counted tens of millions of unique TCR beta chains across the 670 or so repertoires, and 9.5 million to 11 million of these chains were shared by at least two donors. Raw reads were error-corrected and collapsed into unique sequences with a nearest-neighbor algorithm that merged closely related sequences to remove PCR and sequencing errors. V, D and J gene segments were assigned by aligning CDR3 sequences to IMGT reference sequences. Each retained sequence needed at least a six-nucleotide match to both a V gene segment and a J gene segment. A rearrangement counted as productive if the CDR3 had no stop codons and remained in frame with V and J, and every other rearrangement counted as non-productive. CDR3 was defined by IMGT convention, running from the second conserved V-encoded cysteine to the conserved J-encoded phenylalanine. The earlier analysis of a few hundred of the donors excluded sequences that lacked an unambiguous match to a single V gene segment. An earlier analysis of just under 600 of the donors called V segments functional above 56.7% productive rearrangements and segregating when the between-donor standard deviation exceeded 5%. A statistical classification framework was developed to diagnose cytomegalovirus status using the catalog of TCR beta chain sequences. In a later analysis, V and J genes were assigned by comparing TCR nucleotide sequences against IMGT/GENE-DB human TR gene sequences. The TCRdist pipeline was used in a later analysis to assign CDR3 sequences and most-parsimonious VDJ recombination scenarios. In a later analysis, each TCR beta chain was defined by its CDR3 amino acid sequence together with its V-gene family, and reads lacking a unique V-gene family were excluded. As a way to deal with suspected cross-contamination and a sequencing artifact, a later analysis dropped approximately 590 nucleotide sequences that were highly shared and had low generation probability. In a later analysis, a clonal expansion index for each public chain was calculated from normalized within-repertoire ranks of inferred template counts. A later analysis computed generation probabilities with a VDJ recombination model fitted to out-of-frame rearrangements, and checked the results against IGoR. In a later analysis, TCR-TCR, TCR-HLA and TCR-CMV co-occurrence was scored with hypergeometric tests, and a repertoire-size bias correction was applied to TCR pairs. A later analysis estimated false discovery rates by permuting HLA or CMV assignments 20 times. In a later analysis, co-occurring TCRs were grouped with DBSCAN, and TCRdist sequence similarity was added when clustering was performed within HLA-allele-positive subsets. Repertoires with fewer than 30,000 or more than 120,000 public chains were left out of co-occurrence clustering, as were four to six repertoires with anomalous nucleotide sharing. The table comes from immuneACCESS by way of TCRdb, which keeps in-frame sequences with V and J called. Part of the clones is missing from these tables; in studies checked, under half for an unresolved V gene and the rest for unknown reasons. V and J calls and clone size follow that table, whereas D and trimming were derived from the DNA. Present in this sample are some 200,000 clones, approximately 85% of which were seen just once. Less than 3% of the sample goes to the ten largest clones.

The TCR sequence derives from a woman between 35 and 50 years old in good health and CMV-seronegative. Recombination joined TRBV7-8 with TRBJ2-1; TRBD2 lines up with 10 middle nucleotides. Specimen: PBMCs. The CDR3 region reads CASSLPLAGVEGNEQFF. The DNA sequence is as follows: TGTGCCAGCAGCTTACCCCTAGCGGGAGTTGAGGGGAATGAGCAGTTCTTC.